This is a list of T cell receptor beta chains from one sample in a study of T cells in Graves' hyperthyroidism and ophthalmopathy. MiXCR, applied by TCRdb to the multiplex PCR reads, yields one record per CDR3 protein. The sample lists roughly 570,000 distinct CDR3 sequences; less than 20% were seen once. The specimen sequenced was blood. The source is a woman in her 30s with Graves' hyperthyroidism. The CDR3 runs from the conserved cysteine through the conserved F or W. The order of the fields is D gene, J gene, clone size, V gene, CDR3 DNA, CDR3 protein. D genes are given only for firm matches. Size is omitted from some rows. Given values are once, few, many or a class for expanded clones.

TRBD1	TRBJ1-4	many	TRBV6-5	TGTGCCAGCAGTTACTGGGACAGCGAAAAACTGTTTTTT	CASSYWDSEKLFF
-	TRBJ2-7	-	TRBV28	TGTGCCAGCAGAATCAGGGGCTACGAGCAGTACTTC	CASRIRGYEQYF
TRBD1	TRBJ2-2	-	TRBV5-1	TGCGCCAGCAGCTGGACAGGGGGGAGCACCGGGGAGCTGTTTTTT	CASSWTGGSTGELFF
-	TRBJ1-4	-	TRBV5-6	TGTGCCAGCAGCTTGGGTCAGGCGGGCAGGAAAAATGAAAAACTGTTTTTT	CASSLGQAGRKNEKLFF
-	TRBJ2-7	many	TRBV5-1	TGCGCCAGCAGCTTGGAGGCGGACTCCTACGAGCAGTACTTC	CASSLEADSYEQYF
-	TRBJ2-1	many	TRBV6-5	TGTGCCAGCAGTTCTCGCGGAGGAGGCTCCTACAATGAGCAGTTCTTC	CASSSRGGGSYNEQFF
-	TRBJ2-3	many	TRBV12-3/TRBV12-4	TGTGCCAGCAGTTACGGGACAGATACGCAGTATTTT	CASSYGTDTQYF
TRBD1	TRBJ2-5	many	TRBV10-3	TGTGCCATCAGTGAGTCGGGACAGGGCAAAGAGACCCAGTACTTC	CAISESGQGKETQYF
-	TRBJ1-2	-	TRBV18	TGTGCCAGCTCCCACGGGACAAAAAAAAACTATGGCTACACCTTC	CASSHGTKKNYGYTF
-	TRBJ2-2	many	TRBV7-3	TGTGCCAGCAGACAGGGCGGGACCGGGGAGCTGTTTTTT	CASRQGGTGELFF
-	TRBJ2-3	-	TRBV6-1	TGTGCCAGCACTCGAGGGAGGTCCCCTAGCACAGATACGCAGTATTTT	CASTRGRSPSTDTQYF
-	TRBJ2-5	-	TRBV15	TGTGCCACCAGCGGAGGTGGCGGGGAAGGACAAGAGACCCAGTACTTC	CATSGGGGEGQETQYF
-	TRBJ2-5	few	TRBV5-1	TGCGCCAGCAGCTTGGGGTCCTTGAGGGAAGAGACCCAGTACTTC	CASSLGSLREETQYF
TRBD2	TRBJ2-1	many	TRBV7-2	TGTGCCAGCAGCCTACTAGCGGGGGGCGTCACCTACAATGAGCAGTTCTTC	CASSLLAGGVTYNEQFF
TRBD2	TRBJ2-1	few	TRBV20-1	TGCAGTGCCTCTTCTAGCGGGAGAGACAATGAGCAGTTCTTC	CSASSSGRDNEQFF
-	TRBJ1-3	once	TRBV29-1	TGCAGCGTTGTTATACGGGGGGACTCTGGAAACACCATATATTTT	CSVVIRGDSGNTIYF
TRBD1	TRBJ1-2	-	TRBV19	TGTGCCAGTAGTCCAACACAGGGGGCGGTAGATGGCTACACCTTC	CASSPTQGAVDGYTF
-	TRBJ1-2	-	TRBV20-1	TGCAGTAGTAACAGGGCAAGCGGCGGCTACACCTTC	CSSNRASGGYTF
TRBD2	TRBJ2-1	-	TRBV20-1	TGCAGTGCTAGAAAGACTAGCGGGGGGACCTACAATGAGCAGTTCTTC	CSARKTSGGTYNEQFF
-	TRBJ1-1	many	TRBV12-3/TRBV12-4	TGTGCCAGCAGTTTTTCGACTGCACGGAACACTGAAGCTTTCTTT	CASSFSTARNTEAFF
TRBD2	TRBJ2-3	many	TRBV20-1	TGCAGTGCTAGAGAACCGAGCGGGAGTAGGACAGATACGCAGTATTTT	CSAREPSGSRTDTQYF
-	TRBJ2-2	many	TRBV5-8	TGTGCCAGCAGCTTACGGGGGCTAACGAACACCGGGGAGCTGTTTTTT	CASSLRGLTNTGELFF
-	TRBJ2-7	few	TRBV9	TGTGCCAGCAGCCCGAGGCCCTCCTACGAGCAGTACTTC	CASSPRPSYEQYF
-	TRBJ1-1	few	TRBV12-3/TRBV12-4	TGTGCCAGCAGACCTATATTTAACACTGAAGCTTTCTTT	CASRPIFNTEAFF
-	TRBJ2-3	few	TRBV14	TGTGCCAGCAGCCAAGAATCAGATACGCAGTATTTT	CASSQESDTQYF